Each of the 10 T cell receptor beta chains below was sequenced from the same sample in a study of cytomegalovirus exposure and HLA in healthy donors. Use of 60 Vbeta and 13 Jbeta primers characterized the PCR. The repertoire was sequenced with immunoSEQ multiplex PCR; TCRdb's copy has only in-frame clones and lacks some. The data hold roughly 150,000 clones, with roughly 80% observed a single time. Input material: PBMCs. These TCRs come from a male donor in good health and CMV-seronegative.

The gene calls are TRBV29-1 and TRBJ2-1; 11 bases agree with TRBD2. The CDR3 loop spans 17 amino acids. The germline V gene encodes CDR1 SQVTM and CDR2 ANQGSEA. Unmatched junction bases numbered 13, after V lost 6 bases and J lost 3 bases. This chain's CDR3 is CSVRLAGPKAYYNEQFF. The CDR3 DNA sequence: TGCAGCGTCCGACTAGCGGGGCCTAAAGCTTACTACAATGAGCAGTTCTTC.

This clone was detected only once. This chain links TRBV6-6 with TRBJ2-2; D is possibly TRBD2 (5 bases). Germline loops: CDR1 MNHNY, CDR2 SVGAGI (reference sequence). CDR3 length: 14 amino acids. The ends were cut back, 0 bases at V and 7 bases at J, with 9 bases in the middle. CDR3 coding DNA: TGTGCCAGCAGTTACTCGATCGGGATCGGGGAGCTGTTTTTT. The encoded protein is CASSYSIGIGELFF.

This rearrangement joins TRBV6-1 to TRBJ1-4; TRBD1 matches 7 bases. The CDR3 runs to 14 residues. Germline values: CDR1 MNHNS, CDR2 SASEGT. V dropped 6 bases and J dropped 4; count of bases not matched to a gene: 5. The CDR3 nucleotides read TGTGCCAGCAGGACAGGGCCCCTTAATGAAAAACTGTTTTTT. It specifies CASRTGPLNEKLFF.

The V gene is TRBV5-1, the J gene TRBJ1-1; no clear D gene. Germline V CDR1 and CDR2: SGHRS, YFSETQ. The CDR3 spans 13 residues. V was clipped by 2 bases and J by 1 base, with 6 bases between them. The DNA for the CDR3 is TGCGCCAGCAGCTTCAACGGGAACACTGAAGCTTTCTTT. Translation gives CASSFNGNTEAFF. The full variable domain, its missing parts supplied by reference TRBV5-1 and TRBJ1-1, is KAGVTQTPRYLIKTRGQQVTLSCSPISGHRSVSWYQQTPGQGLQFLFEYFSETQRNKGNFPGRFSGRQFSNSRSEMNVSTLELGDSALYLCASSFNGNTEAFFGQGTRLTVV.

In this sample, this clone turned up a few times. In the same sample, other DNA sequences code for this CDR3. The chain is built from TRBV5-1 and TRBJ2-5; TRBD1 agrees at 8 bases. J gave up 5 bases and V 0 bases, and 0 bases lay outside the gene matches. This CDR3 is built from 13 residues. CDR1 and CDR2 (germline): SGHRS, YFSETQ. The CDR3 protein is CASSLGQGETQYF. The CDR3 DNA is TGCGCCAGCAGCTTGGGACAGGGGGAGACCCAGTACTTC.

The chain employs TRBV2 and TRBJ1-2; the match to TRBD1 covers 8 bases. The J segment lost 4 bases and the V segment lost 8 bases, leaving 3 bases of the junction unmatched. From germline, CDR1 is SNHLY and CDR2 FYNNEI. CDR3 length: 12 residues. The CDR3 spells CASHQGAYGYTF. CDR3 nucleotide sequence: TGTGCCAGCCATCAGGGGGCCTATGGCTACACCTTC.

This chain joins TRBV10-3 and TRBJ2-3; TRBD1 agrees at 10 bases. V shed 5 bases, J shed 2 bases, and the junction held 4 bases outside the gene matches. Germline-derived CDR1 and CDR2 are ENHRY and SYGVKD. The length of the CDR3 is 15 residues. The CDR3 coding sequence is TGTGCCATCAGTATGACAGGGGGCAACACAGATACGCAGTATTTT. Its translation is CAISMTGGNTDTQYF.

V and J are TRBV2 and TRBJ1-5; tentatively, D is TRBD1 (5 bases). The ends were cut back, 6 bases at V and 4 bases at J, with 13 bases in the middle. CDR1 and CDR2 (germline): SNHLY, FYNNEI. CDR3 length: 14 residues. The DNA of the CDR3 is TGTGCCAGCAGCAGACAGTTAAAGAATCAGCCCCAGCATTTT. Its protein product is CASSRQLKNQPQHF.

V is TRBV5-1 and J is TRBJ2-2; possibly TRBD2 for D (6 bases). The CDR3 contains 13 residues. Per the germline V gene, CDR1 is SGHRS and CDR2 is YFSETQ. Trimming shortened V by 7 bases and J by 3 bases, and 10 bases separated the two germline ends. CDR3 sequence (DNA): TGCGCCAGCGCACTAGCCGACACCGGGGAGCTGTTTTTT. Translation gives CASALADTGELFF.

This chain connects TRBV30 to TRBJ2-3, with TRBD1 identical over 10 bases. Germline CDR1 and CDR2: GTSNPN and SVGIG (reference sequence). Trimming removed 4 bases from V and 8 bases from J; junction bases left unmatched: 6. The CDR3 runs 13 residues. CDR3 amino acids: CAWMGQGSVTQYF. The CDR3 nucleotides are TGTGCCTGGATGGGACAGGGGTCGGTTACGCAGTATTTT. Full variable domain (remainder filled in from reference TRBV30 and TRBJ2-3): SQTIHQWPATLVQPVGSPLSLECTVEGTSNPNLYWYRQAAGRGLQLLFYSVGIGQISSEVPQNLSASRPQDRQFILSSKKLLLSDSGFYLCAWMGQGSVTQYFGPGTRLTVL.